This T cell receptor beta chain was observed in a study of shared clonotypes between healthy human individuals. Broader study findings: Non-shared clonotypes had lower generation probabilities than clonotypes shared by all four sorted-subset donors. For naive CD4 cells, 4.5% to 6.5% of clonotypes were shared across several donors.

The CDR3 length is 13 residues. V was cut by 0 bases and J by 8 bases, with 10 bases left in between. CDR1 is LNHDA and CDR2 is SQIVND in the germline V gene (reference sequence). About 30,000 T cell genomes, or approximately 0.2 ug DNA, went into the sorted-subset replicate PCRs. The table came from immunoSEQ multiplex PCR; TCRdb's copy has only in-frame clones and leaves some out. Seen here are 2 million to 2.5 million clones, 90% to 97% observed once, and the top ten hold about 0.13%. As regards this clone: Its antigen is currently unknown.

Input material: naive CD4+ T cells sorted from blood. The subset is: CD45RA+ positively selected. The TCR was taken from a man between 18 and 35 years old in good health. This chain links TRBV19 with TRBJ1-2; no reliable D call. This CDR3 reads CASSIEGRRGYTF. CDR3 DNA: TGTGCCAGTAGTATAGAGGGCCGCCGCGGCTACACCTTC.